This TCR beta chain was recovered during a study of T cells after yellow fever vaccination. Findings of the study overall: Any FACS-sorted repertoire could hold abundant clonotypes that contaminate it from the bulk population.

This clonotype has a count of ten or more. What it recognizes is unknown. Germline assignment: CDR1 SGDLS and CDR2 YYNGEE. This CDR3 is 15 amino acids long. Trimming cost V 3 bases and J 7 bases, with 16 bases left between them. TCRdb processed the 5' RACE reads anew with MiXCR; each CDR3 protein has one entry. This table holds 100,000 to 150,000 distinct CDR3 sequences, roughly 7.2% found once. The chain is built from TRBV9 and TRBJ1-4, with D hard to call. This receptor was obtained from a man aged 18 to 30 who received the YFV17D yellow fever vaccine. The sequencing here drew on CD4+ T cells sorted from PBMCs, taken about 49 days after the first yellow fever vaccination. The CDR3 coding sequence is TGTGCCAGCAGCGCTTACGGCCTGGGCGGTGAAAAACTGTTTTTT. This codes for CASSAYGLGGEKLFF.